This note documents a single TCR beta chain sequence. Its antigen remains unidentified. This CDR3 has 15 amino acids. Trimming removed 4 bases at V and 0 bases at J, with 13 bases between. The sample is drawn from a study of cytomegalovirus exposure and HLA in healthy donors. Whole-study findings and limits: Near-uniform donor sequencing depth was presumed by presence/absence analyses. In a later analysis, a missense DCLRE1C variant was linked to TCR beta V- and J-gene trimming.

The PCR was carried out with 60 Vbeta primers and 13 Jbeta primers. The table came from immunoSEQ multiplex PCR; TCRdb's copy has only in-frame clones and leaves some out. Among 100,000 to 150,000 clones listed, roughly four fifths were seen once. Sample: PBMCs. This chain uses TRBV23-1 with TRBJ2-7; D might be TRBD1 (5 bases). TRBV23-1 is designated an ORF whose function remains uncertain. The clonotype originates from a woman aged 45-65 years in good health and CMV-seropositive. The CDR3 protein is CASSPTGTGSYEQYF. DNA of the CDR3: TGCGCCAGCAGTCCAACAGGAACCGGCTCCTACGAGCAGTACTTC.